The T cell receptor (beta chain) under discussion was sequenced for a study of shared clonotypes between healthy human individuals. Original processing notes: Filtering of immunoSEQ junctional sequences could not match full-length read filtering. The repertoire was sequenced with immunoSEQ multiplex PCR; TCRdb's copy has only in-frame clones and lacks some. V and J calls and clone size are copied from that table; D and trimming were computed from the DNA. Among about 2.4 million clones listed, roughly 93% were seen once. CDR3 size: 13 residues. Germline CDR1 and CDR2: LNHDA and SQIVND (reference sequence). V was clipped by 3 bases and J by 6 bases, with 9 bases between them.

The genes are TRBV19 and TRBJ2-1; D gene unclear. The TCR originated in a man aged 18 to 30 in good health. Some clones in this sample may be carry-over from other donors' samples. The sample consisted of naive CD4+ T cells from PBMCs. The sample's subset: CD45RA+ positively selected. CDR3 amino acids: CASSIQFPNEQFF. CDR3 coding DNA: TGTGCCAGTAGTATCCAGTTCCCCAATGAGCAGTTCTTC.